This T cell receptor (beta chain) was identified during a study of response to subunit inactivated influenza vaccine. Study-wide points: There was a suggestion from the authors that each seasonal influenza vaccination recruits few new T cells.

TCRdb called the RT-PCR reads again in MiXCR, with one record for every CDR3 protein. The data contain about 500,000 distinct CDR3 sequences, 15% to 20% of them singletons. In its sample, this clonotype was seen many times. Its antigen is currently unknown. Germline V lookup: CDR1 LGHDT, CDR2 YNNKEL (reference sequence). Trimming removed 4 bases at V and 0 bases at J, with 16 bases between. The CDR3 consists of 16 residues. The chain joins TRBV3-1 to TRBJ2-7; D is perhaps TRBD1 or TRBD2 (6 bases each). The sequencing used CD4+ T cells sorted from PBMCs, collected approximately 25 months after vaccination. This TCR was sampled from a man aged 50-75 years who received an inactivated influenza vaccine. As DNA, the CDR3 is TGTGCCAGCAGCCGTTTCGAAGGGGGGAGCTCCTACGAGCAGTACTTC. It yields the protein CASSRFEGGSSYEQYF.